This T cell receptor (beta chain) was profiled in a study of CD8 T cells in Susac syndrome. Trimming shortened V by 1 base and J by 2 bases, and 14 bases separated the two germline ends. There are 16 residues in the CDR3. Germline loops: CDR1 SGHRS, CDR2 YFSETQ. An amount of RNA that ranged from 0.5 to 1 ug was reverse transcribed with random hexamers. Amplification of TCR beta CDR3 across 54 Vbeta and 13 Jbeta was performed with immunoSEQ multiplex PCR. TCRdb re-analysed the immunoSEQ multiplex PCR reads in MiXCR, keeping a single row per CDR3 protein. The repertoire consists of about 140,000 distinct CDR3 sequences, with roughly 95% occurring once and the leading ten covering approximately 0.11%.

V gene TRBV5-1 combines with J gene TRBJ2-3, with D possibly being TRBD2 (6 bases). The specimen sequenced was CD4+ T cells from PBMCs. The receptor was isolated from a human donor with multiple sclerosis. The CDR3 DNA reads as TGCGCCAGCAGCTTGTTCGAGTTGCGGGACACAGATACGCAGTATTTT. Its translation is CASSLFELRDTDTQYF.